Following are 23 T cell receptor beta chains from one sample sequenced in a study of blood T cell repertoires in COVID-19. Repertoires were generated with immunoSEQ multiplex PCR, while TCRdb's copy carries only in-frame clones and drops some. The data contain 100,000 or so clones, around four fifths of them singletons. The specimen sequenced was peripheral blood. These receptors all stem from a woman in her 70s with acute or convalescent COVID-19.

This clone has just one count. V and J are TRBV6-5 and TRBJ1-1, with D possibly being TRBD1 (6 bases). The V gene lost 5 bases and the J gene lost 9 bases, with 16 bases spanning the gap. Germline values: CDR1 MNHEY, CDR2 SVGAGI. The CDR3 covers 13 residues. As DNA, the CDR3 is TGTGCCAGCAGTCCCCGGGACATGGGTAAAGCTTTCTTT. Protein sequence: CASSPRDMGKAFF.

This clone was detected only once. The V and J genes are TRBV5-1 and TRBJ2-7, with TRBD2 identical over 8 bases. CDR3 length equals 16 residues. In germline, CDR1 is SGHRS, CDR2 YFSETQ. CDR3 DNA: TGCCCCTGTTTGCGCGTTTGGGGGGGCCGGGGGGGGGAGCAGTACTTC. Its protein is CPCLRVWGGRGGEQYF.

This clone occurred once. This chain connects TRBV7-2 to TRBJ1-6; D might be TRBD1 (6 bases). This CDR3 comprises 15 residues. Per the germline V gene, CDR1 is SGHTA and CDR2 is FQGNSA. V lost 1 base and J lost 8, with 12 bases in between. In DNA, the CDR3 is TGTGCCAGCAGCTTAGTTAAAGGGGGTGATTCACCCCTCCACTTT. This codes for CASSLVKGGDSPLHF.

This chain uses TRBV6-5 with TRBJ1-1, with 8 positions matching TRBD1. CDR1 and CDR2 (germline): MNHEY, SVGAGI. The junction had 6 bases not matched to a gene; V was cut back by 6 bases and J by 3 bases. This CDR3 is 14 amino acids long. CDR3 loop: CASRGTGGHTEAFF. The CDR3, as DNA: TGTGCCAGCAGAGGAACAGGGGGTCACACTGAAGCTTTCTTT.

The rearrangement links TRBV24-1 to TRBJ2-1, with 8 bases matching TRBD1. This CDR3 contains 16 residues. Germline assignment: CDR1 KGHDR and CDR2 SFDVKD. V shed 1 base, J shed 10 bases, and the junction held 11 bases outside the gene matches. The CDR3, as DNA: TGTGCCACCAGTGATTTTCAGGACAGGGCTCTCGGAGAGCAGTTCTTC. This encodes CATSDFQDRALGEQFF.

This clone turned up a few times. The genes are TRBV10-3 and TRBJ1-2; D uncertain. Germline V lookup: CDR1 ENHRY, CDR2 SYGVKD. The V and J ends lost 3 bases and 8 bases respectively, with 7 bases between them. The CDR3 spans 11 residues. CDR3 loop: CAISEGSGYTF. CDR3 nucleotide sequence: TGTGCCATCAGTGAAGGGAGCGGCTACACCTTC.

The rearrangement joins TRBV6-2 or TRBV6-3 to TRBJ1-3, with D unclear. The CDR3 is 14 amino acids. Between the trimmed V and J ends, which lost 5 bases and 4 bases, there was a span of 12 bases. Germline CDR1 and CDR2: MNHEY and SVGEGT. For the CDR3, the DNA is TGTGCCAGCAGTGAGACCCGCGGAGGAAACACCATATATTTT. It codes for CASSETRGGNTIYF.

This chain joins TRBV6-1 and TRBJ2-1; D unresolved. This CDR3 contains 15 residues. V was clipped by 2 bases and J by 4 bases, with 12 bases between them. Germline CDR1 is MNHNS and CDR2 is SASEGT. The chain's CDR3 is CASSETNLWYNEQFF. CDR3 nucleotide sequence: TGTGCCAGCAGTGAAACAAACCTCTGGTACAATGAGCAGTTCTTC.

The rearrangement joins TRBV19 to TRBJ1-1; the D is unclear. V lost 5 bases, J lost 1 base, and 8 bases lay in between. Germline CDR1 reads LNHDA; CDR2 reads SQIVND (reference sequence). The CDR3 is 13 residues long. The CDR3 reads CASSEETNTEAFF. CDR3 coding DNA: TGTGCCAGTAGTGAGGAGACGAACACTGAAGCTTTCTTT.

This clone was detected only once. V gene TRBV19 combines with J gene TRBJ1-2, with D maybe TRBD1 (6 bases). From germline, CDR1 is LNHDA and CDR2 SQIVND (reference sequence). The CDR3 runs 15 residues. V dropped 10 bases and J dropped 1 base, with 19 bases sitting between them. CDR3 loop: CATRGTGSGNYGYTF. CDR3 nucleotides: TGTGCCACTCGCGGTACAGGGTCCGGTAACTATGGCTACACCTTC. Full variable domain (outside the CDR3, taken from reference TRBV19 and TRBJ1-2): DGGITQSPKYLFRKEGQNVTLSCEQNLNHDAMYWYRQDPGQGLRLIYYSQIVNDFQKGDIAEGYSVSREKKESFPLTVTSAQKNPTAFYLCATRGTGSGNYGYTFGSGTRLTVV.

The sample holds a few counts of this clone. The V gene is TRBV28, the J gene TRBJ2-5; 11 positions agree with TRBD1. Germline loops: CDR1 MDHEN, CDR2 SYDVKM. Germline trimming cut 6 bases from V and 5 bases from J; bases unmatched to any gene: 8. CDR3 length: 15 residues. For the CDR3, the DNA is TGTGCCAGCAGGCCCTGGACAGGGGGCGGGGAGACCCAGTACTTC. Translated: CASRPWTGGGETQYF.

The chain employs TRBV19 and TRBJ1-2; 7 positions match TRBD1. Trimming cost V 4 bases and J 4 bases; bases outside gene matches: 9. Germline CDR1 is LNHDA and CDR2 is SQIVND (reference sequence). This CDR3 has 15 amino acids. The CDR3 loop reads CASSTRTGGGYGYTF. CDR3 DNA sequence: TGTGCCAGTAGTACTCGGACAGGTGGGGGCTATGGCTACACCTTC.

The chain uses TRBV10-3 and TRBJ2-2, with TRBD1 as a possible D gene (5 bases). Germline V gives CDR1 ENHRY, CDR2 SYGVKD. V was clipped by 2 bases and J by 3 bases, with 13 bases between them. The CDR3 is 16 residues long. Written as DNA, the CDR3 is TGTGCCATCAGTGAGGATGGCAGGGCAGACACCGGGGAGCTGTTTTTT. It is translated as CAISEDGRADTGELFF.

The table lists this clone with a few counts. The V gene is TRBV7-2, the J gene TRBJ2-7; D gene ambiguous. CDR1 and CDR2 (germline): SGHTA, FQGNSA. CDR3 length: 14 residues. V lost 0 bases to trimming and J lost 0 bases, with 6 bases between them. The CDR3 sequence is CASSLATNSYEQYF. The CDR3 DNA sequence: TGTGCCAGCAGCTTAGCCACAAACTCCTACGAGCAGTACTTC.

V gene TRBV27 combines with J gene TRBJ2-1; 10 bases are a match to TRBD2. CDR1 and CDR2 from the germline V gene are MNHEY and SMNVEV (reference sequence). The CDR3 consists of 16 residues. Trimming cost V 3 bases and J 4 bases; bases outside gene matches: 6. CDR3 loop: CASSFRGTSAYNEQFF. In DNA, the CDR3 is TGTGCCAGCAGTTTCAGGGGGACTAGCGCTTACAATGAGCAGTTCTTC.

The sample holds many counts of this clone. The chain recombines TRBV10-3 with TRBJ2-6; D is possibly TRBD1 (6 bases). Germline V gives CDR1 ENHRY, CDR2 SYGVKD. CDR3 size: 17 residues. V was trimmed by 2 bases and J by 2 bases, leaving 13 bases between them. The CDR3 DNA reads TGTGCCATCAGTGAGAACCCAGGGGCAGCTGGGGCCAACGTCCTGACTTTC. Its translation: CAISENPGAAGANVLTF.

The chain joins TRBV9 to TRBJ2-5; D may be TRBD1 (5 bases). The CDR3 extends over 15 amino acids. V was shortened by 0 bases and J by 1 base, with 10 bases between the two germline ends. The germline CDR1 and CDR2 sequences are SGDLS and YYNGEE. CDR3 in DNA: TGTGCCAGCAGCGTAGGCCCGACAGCCCAAGAGACCCAGTACTTC. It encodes CASSVGPTAQETQYF.

Here the CDR3 DNA reads TGTGCCAGCAGCCAATCCAGGGGAGGGATCGAGTTCTTC. This encodes CASSQSRGGIEFF. The chain carries TRBV14 and TRBJ2-1; the D gene is possibly TRBD2 (7 bases). CDR1 and CDR2 from the germline V gene are SGHDN and FVKESK. This CDR3 region has 13 residues. The germline V and J ends were trimmed by 2 bases and 14 bases, with 16 bases remaining between them.

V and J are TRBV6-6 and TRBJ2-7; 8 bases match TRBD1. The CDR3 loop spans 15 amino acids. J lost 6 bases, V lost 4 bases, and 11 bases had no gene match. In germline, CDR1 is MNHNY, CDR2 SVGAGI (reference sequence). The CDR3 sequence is CASSFRTGKGSEQYF. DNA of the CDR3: TGTGCCAGCAGTTTCCGGACAGGGAAGGGTTCCGAGCAGTACTTC.

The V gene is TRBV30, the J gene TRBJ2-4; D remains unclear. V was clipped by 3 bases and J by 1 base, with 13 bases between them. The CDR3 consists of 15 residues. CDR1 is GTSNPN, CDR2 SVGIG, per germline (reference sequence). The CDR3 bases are TGTGCCTGGAGCGGTGGTAAAACGGCCAAAAACATTCAGTACTTC. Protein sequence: CAWSGGKTAKNIQYF.

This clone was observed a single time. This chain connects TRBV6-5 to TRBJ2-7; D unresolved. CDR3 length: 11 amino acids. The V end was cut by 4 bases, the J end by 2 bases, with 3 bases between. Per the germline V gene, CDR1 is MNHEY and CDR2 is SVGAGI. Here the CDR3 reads CASSSPYEQYF. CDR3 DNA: TGTGCCAGCAGTTCTCCCTACGAGCAGTACTTC.

The DNA for the CDR3 is TGTGCCAGTAGTATTTACAGGGGTCCTAATTCACCCCTCCACTTT. This translates into CASSIYRGPNSPLHF. V usage is TRBV19 and J usage is TRBJ1-6, with 7 bases that match TRBD1. The CDR3 covers 15 residues. With V trimmed by 3 bases and J by 6 bases, 5 bases remained unmatched. CDR1 is LNHDA, CDR2 SQIVND, per germline (reference sequence).

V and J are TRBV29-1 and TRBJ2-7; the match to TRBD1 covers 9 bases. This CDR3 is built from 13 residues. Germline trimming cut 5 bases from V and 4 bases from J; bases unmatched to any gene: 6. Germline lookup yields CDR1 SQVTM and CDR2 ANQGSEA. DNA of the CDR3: TGCAGCGTTACGACAGGGGGTTCGTACGAGCAGTACTTC. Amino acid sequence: CSVTTGGSYEQYF.